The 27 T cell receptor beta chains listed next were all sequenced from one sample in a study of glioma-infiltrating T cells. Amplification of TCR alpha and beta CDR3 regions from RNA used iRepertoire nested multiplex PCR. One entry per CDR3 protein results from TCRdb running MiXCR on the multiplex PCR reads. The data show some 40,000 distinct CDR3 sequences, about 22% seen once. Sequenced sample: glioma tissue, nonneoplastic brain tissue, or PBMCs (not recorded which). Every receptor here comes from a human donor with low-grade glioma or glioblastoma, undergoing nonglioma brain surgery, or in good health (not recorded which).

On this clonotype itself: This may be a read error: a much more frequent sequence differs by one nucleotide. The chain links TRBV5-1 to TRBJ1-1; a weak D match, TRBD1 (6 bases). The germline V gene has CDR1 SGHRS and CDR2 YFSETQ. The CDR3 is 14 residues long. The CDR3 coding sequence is TGCGCCAGCAGATCCGGGGGCATGAACACTAAAGCTTTCTTT. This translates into CASRSGGMNTKAFF.

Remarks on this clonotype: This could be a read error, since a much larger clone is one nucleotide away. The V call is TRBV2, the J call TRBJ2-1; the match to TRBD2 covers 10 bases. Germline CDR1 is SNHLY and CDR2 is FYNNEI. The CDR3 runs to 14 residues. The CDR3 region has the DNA TGTGCCAGCACCCAGGGGACTAGCGTCAATGAGCAGCTCTTC. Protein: CASTQGTSVNEQLF.

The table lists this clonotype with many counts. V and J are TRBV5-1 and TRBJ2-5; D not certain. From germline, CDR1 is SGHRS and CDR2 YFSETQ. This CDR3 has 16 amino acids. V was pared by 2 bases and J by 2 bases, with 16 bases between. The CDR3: CASSFAGSSNQETQYF. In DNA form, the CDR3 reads TGCGCCAGCAGCTTCGCCGGGTCCTCTAATCAAGAGACCCAGTACTTC.

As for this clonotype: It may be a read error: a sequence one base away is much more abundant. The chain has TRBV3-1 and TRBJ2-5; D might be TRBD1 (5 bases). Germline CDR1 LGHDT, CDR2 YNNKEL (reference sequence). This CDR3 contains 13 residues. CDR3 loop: CASSLRASETKYF. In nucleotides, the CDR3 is TGTGCCAGCAGCCTCAGGGCTTCTGAGACCAAGTACTTC.

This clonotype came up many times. This CDR3 reads CSARRWEGLNEQFF. The CDR3 coding sequence is TGCAGTGCTAGAAGGTGGGAGGGCCTGAATGAGCAGTTCTTC. The rearrangement uses TRBV20-1 and TRBJ2-1; 7 nucleotides line up with TRBD2. The ends lost 2 bases at V and 7 bases at J; junction bases unmatched: 8. In germline, CDR1 is DFQATT, CDR2 SNEGSKA (reference sequence). The CDR3 contains 14 residues.

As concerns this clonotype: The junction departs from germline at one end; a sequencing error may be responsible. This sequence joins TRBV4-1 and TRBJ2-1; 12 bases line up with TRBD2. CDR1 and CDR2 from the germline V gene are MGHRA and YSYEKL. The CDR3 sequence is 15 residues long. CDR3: CSSSNGLAGRDEQSF. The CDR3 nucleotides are TGCTCCAGCAGTAACGGACTAGCGGGGAGGGATGAGCAGTCCTTC.

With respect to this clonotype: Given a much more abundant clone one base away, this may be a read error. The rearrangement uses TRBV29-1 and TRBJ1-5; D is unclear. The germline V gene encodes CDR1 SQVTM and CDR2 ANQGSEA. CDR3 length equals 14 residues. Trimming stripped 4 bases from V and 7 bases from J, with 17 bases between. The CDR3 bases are TGCAGCGTTGGGTCGGGGAGAACCAGCCAGCCCCAGCATTTT. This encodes CSVGSGRTSQPQHF.

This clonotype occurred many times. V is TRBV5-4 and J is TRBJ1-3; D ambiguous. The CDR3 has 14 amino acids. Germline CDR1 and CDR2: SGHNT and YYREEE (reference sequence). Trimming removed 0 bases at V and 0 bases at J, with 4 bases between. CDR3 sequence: CASSLDLSGNTIYF. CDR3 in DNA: TGTGCCAGCAGCTTGGATCTCTCTGGAAACACCATATATTTT.

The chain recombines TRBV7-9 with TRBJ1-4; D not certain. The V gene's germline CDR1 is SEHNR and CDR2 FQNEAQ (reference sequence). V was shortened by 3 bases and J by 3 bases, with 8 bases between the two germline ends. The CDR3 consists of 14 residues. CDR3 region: CASSFNRANEKLFF. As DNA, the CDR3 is TGTGCCAGCAGCTTTAATCGGGCTAATGAAAAACTGTTTTTT.

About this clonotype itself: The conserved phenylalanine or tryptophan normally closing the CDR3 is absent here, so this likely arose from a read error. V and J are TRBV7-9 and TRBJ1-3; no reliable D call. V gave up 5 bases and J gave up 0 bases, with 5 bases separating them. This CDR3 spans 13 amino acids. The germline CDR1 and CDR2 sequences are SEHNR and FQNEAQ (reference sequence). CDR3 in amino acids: CASSADSGNTIYL. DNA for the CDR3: TGTGCCAGCAGCGCAGACTCTGGAAACACCATATATCTT.

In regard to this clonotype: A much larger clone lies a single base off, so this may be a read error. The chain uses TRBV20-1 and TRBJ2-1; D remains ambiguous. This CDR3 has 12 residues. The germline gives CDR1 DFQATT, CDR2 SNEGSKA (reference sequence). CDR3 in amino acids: CSARVSYSEQFF. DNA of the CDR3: TGCAGTGCTAGAGTCTCCTACAGTGAGCAGTTCTTC.

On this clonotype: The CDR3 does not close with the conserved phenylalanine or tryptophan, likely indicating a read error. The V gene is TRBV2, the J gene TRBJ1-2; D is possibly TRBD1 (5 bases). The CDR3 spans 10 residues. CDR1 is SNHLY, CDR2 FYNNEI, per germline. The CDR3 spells CAGGLYSYTL. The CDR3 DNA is TGTGCCGGGGGTCTCTATAGCTACACCCTC.

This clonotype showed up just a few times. In DNA, the CDR3 is TGCGCCAGCAGCCAAGATCCCGGGACGTCATCCTACGAGCAGTACTTC. Translated: CASSQDPGTSSYEQYF. J is TRBJ2-7 and V is TRBV4-1; D may correspond to TRBD1 or TRBD2 (5 bases each). CDR3 size: 16 residues. Trimming took 0 bases from V and 1 from J, leaving 13 bases between them. CDR1 and CDR2 (germline): MGHRA, YSYEKL.

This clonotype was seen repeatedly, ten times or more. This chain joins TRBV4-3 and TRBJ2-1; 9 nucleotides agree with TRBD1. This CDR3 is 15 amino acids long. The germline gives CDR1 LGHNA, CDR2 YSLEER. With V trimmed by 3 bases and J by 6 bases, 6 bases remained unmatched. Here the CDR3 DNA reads TGCGCCAGCAGCCAGGGACAGGGACAGAGCAATGAGCAGTTCTTC. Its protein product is CASSQGQGQSNEQFF.

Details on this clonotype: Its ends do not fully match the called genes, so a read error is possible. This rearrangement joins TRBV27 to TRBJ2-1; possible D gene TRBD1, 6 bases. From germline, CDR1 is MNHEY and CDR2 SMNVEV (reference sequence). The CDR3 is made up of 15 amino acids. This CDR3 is CARSPLGQLYNAQFF. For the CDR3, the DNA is TGTGCCCGCAGTCCCCTAGGACAGCTCTACAATGCGCAGTTCTTC.

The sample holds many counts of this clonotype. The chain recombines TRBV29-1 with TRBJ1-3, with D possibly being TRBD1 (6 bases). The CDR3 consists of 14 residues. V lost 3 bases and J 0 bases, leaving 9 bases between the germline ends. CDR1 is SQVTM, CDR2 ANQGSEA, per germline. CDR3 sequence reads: CSVDRGNSGNTIYF. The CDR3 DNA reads TGCAGCGTTGACAGGGGTAACTCTGGAAACACCATATATTTT. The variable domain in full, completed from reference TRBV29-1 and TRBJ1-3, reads SAVISQKPSRDICQRGTSLTIQCQVDSQVTMMFWYRQQPGQSLTLIATANQGSEATYESGFVIDKFPISRPNLTFSTLTVSNMSPEDSSIYLCSVDRGNSGNTIYFGEGSWLTVV.

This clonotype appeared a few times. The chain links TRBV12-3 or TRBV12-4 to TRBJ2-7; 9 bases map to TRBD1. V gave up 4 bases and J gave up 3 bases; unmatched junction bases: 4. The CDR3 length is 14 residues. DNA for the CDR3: TGTGCCAGCAGTTCCGACAGGGGGGTCTACGAGCAGTACTTC. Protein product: CASSSDRGVYEQYF.

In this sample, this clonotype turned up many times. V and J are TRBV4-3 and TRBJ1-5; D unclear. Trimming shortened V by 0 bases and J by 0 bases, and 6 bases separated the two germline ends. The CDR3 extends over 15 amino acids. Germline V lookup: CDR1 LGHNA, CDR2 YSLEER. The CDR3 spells CASSQDSSSNQPQHF. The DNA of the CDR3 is TGCGCCAGCAGCCAAGATAGCAGTAGCAATCAGCCCCAGCATTTT.

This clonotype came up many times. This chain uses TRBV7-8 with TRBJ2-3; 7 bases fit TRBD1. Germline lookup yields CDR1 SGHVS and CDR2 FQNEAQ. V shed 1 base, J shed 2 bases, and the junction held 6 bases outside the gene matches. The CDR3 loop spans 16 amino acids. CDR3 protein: CASSLERGLHTDTQYF. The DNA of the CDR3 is TGTGCCAGCAGCTTAGAAAGGGGGCTTCACACAGATACGCAGTATTTT.

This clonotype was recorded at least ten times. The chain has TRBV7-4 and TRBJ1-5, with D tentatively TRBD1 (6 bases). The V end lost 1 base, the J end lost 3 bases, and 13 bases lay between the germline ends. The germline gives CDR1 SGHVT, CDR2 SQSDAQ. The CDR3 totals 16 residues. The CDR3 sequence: CASSLEPQGPNQPQHF. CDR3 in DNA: TGTGCCAGCAGCTTAGAGCCACAGGGCCCCAATCAGCCCCAGCATTTT. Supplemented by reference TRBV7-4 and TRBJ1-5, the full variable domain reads GAGVSQSPRYKVAKRGRDVALRCDSISGHVTLYWYRQTLGQGSEVLTYSQSDAQRDKSGRPSGRFSAERPERSVSTLKIQRTEQGDSAVYLCASSLEPQGPNQPQHFGDGTRLSIL.

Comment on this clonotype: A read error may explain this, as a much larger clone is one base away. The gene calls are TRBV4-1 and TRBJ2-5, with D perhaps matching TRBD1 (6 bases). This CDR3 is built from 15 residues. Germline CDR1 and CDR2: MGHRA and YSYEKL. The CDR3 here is CASSRPGTGQETPYF. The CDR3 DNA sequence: TGCGCCAGCAGCCGTCCCGGGACGGGACAAGAGACCCCGTACTTC.

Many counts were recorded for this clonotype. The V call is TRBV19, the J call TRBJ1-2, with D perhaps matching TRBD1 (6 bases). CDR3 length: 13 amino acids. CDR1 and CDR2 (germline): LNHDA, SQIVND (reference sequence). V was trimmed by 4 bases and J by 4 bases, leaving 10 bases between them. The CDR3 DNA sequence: TGTGCCAGTAGTACGGACAGATTCTATGGCTACACCTTC. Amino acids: CASSTDRFYGYTF.

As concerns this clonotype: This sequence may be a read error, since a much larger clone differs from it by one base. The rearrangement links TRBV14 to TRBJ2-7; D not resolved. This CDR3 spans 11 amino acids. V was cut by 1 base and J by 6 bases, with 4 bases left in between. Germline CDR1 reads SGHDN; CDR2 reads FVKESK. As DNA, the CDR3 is TGTGCCAGCAGCCAAGGGAGCGAGCAGTACTTC. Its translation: CASSQGSEQYF.

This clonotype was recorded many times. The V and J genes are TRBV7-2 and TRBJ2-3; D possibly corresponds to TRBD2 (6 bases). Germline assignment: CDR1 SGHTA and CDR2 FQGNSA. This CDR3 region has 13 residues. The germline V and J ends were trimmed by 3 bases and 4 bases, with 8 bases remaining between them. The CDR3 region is CASSLGDSDTQYF. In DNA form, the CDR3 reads TGTGCCAGCAGCTTGGGGGACTCAGATACGCAGTATTTT.

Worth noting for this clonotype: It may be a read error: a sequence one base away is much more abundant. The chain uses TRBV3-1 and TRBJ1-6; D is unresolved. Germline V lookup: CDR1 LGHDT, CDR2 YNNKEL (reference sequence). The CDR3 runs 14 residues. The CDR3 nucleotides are TGTGCCAGCAACCAAGCCGTCCTCAATTCACCCCTCCACTTT. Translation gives CASNQAVLNSPLHF.

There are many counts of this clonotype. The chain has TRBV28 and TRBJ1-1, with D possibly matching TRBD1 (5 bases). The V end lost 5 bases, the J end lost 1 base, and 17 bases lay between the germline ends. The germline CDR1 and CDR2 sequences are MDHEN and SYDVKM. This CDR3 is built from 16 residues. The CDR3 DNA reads TGTGCCAGCAGTCCCTCTGGGACTCGGAAGAACACTGAAGCTTTCTTT. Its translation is CASSPSGTRKNTEAFF.

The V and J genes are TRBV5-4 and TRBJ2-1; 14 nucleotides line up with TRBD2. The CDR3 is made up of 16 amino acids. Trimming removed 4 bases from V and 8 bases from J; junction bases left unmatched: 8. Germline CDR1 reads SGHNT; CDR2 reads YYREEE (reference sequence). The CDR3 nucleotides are TGTGCCAGCAGCACGGGACTAGCGGGAGCAGCGGATGAGCAGTTCTTC. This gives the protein CASSTGLAGAADEQFF.